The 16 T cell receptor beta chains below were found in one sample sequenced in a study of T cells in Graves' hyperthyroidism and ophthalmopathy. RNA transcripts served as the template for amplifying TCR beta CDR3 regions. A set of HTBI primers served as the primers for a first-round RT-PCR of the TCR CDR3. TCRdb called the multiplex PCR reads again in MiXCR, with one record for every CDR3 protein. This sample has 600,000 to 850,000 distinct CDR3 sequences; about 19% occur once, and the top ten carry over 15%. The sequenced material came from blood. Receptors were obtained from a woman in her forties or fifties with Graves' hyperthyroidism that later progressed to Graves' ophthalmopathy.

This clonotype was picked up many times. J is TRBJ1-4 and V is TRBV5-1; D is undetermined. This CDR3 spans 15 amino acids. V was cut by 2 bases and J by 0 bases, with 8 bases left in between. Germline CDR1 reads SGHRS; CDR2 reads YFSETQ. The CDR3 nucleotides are TGCGCCAGCAGCTTCGGTCCTGCAACTAATGAAAAACTGTTTTTT. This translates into CASSFGPATNEKLFF.

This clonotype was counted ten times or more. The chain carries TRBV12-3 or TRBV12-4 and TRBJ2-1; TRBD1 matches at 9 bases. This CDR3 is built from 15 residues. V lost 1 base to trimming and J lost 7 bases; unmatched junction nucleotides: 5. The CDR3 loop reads CASSLGTGAWNEQFF. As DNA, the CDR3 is TGTGCCAGCAGTTTAGGGACAGGGGCGTGGAATGAGCAGTTCTTC.

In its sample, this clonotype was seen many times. The CDR3 reads CASSLGATQEYEQYF. The CDR3 coding sequence is TGTGCCAGCAGCCTTGGGGCCACGCAGGAGTACGAGCAGTACTTC. The chain carries TRBV11-2 and TRBJ2-7, with D possibly TRBD1 on 5 matching bases. From germline, CDR1 is SGHAT and CDR2 FQNNGV. The CDR3 consists of 15 residues. Between the trimmed V and J ends, which lost 5 bases and 4 bases, there was a span of 18 bases.

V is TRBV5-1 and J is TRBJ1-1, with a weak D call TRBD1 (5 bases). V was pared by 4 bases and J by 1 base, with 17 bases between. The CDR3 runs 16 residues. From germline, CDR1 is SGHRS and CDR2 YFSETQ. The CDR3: CASSLRAGTENTEAFF. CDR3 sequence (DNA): TGCGCCAGCAGCCTTAGGGCAGGGACGGAGAACACTGAAGCTTTCTTT.

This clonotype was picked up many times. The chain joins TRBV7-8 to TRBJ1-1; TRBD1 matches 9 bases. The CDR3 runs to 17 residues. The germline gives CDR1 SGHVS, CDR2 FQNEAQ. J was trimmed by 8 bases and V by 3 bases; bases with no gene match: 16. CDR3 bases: TGTGCCAGCAGCTTCTCGGGACAGGGAGGGACACACTGGGAAGCTTTCTTT. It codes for CASSFSGQGGTHWEAFF.

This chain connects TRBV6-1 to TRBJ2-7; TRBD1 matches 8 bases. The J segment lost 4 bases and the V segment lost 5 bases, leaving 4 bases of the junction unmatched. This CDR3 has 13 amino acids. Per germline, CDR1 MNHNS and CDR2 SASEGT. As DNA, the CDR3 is TGTGCCAGCAGTTCGACAGGGGTATACGAGCAGTACTTC. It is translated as CASSSTGVYEQYF.

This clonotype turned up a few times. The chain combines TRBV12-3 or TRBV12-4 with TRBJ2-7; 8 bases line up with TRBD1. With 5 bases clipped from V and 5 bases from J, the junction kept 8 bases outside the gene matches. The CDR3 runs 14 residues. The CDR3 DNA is TGTGCCAGCAGTGTGACGACAGGGGTCAACGAGCAGTACTTC. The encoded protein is CASSVTTGVNEQYF.

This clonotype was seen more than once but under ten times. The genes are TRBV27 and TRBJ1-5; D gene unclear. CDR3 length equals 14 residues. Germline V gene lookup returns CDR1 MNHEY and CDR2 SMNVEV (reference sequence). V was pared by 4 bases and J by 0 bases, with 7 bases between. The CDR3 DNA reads TGTGCCAGCAGTTCGGATTATAGCAATCAGCCCCAGCATTTT. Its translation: CASSSDYSNQPQHF.

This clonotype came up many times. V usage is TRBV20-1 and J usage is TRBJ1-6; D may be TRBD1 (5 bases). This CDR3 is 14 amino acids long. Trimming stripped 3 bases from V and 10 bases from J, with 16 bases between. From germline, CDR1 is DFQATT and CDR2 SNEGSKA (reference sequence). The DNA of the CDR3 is TGCAGTGCTAGCGGAGAGACAGATGGGTCACCCCTCCACTTT. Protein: CSASGETDGSPLHF.

The CDR3 sequence: CASSHRGLYEQYF. Here the CDR3 DNA reads TGTGCCAGCAGCCACAGGGGGCTCTACGAGCAGTACTTC. The chain uses TRBV27 and TRBJ2-7, with TRBD1 matching 9 bases. CDR3 length: 13 amino acids. The V gene end was trimmed by 6 bases and the J gene end by 3 bases; junction bases not matched to a gene: 3. Germline V gene sequence: CDR1 MNHEY, CDR2 SMNVEV (reference sequence).

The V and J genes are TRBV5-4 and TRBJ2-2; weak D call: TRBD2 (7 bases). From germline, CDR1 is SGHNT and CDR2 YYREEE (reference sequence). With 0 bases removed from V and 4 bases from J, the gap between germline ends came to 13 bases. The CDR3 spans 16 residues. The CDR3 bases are TGTGCCAGCAGCTTGGAAGGGGGGGTGATCACCGGGGAGCTGTTTTTT. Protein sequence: CASSLEGGVITGELFF.

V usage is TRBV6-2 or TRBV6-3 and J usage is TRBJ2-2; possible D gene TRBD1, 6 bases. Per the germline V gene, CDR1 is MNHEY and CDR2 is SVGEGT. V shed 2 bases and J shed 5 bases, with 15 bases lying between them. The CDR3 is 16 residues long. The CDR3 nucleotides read TGTGCCAGCAGTTACCGTCCCGGGACATGGACCGGGGAGCTGTTTTTT. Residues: CASSYRPGTWTGELFF.

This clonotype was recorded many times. DNA of the CDR3: TGTGCCAGCTCACAGGGACAGCAGAACACTGAAGCTTTCTTT. It specifies CASSQGQQNTEAFF. V is TRBV18 and J is TRBJ1-1, with 7 bases identical to TRBD1. The CDR3 has 14 amino acids. V was pared by 4 bases and J by 1 base, with 3 bases of the junction left unmatched. The germline CDR1 and CDR2 sequences are KGHSH and LQKENI.

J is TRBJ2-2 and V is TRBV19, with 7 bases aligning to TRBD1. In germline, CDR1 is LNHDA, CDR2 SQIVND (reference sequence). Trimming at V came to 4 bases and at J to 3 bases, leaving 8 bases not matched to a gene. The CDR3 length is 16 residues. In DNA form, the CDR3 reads TGTGCCAGTAGTACTACGACAGGGATGTACACCGGGGAGCTGTTTTTT. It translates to CASSTTTGMYTGELFF.

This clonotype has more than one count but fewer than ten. The CDR3 nucleotides are TGCAGCGTTGTGGGGTCCGGGGAGCTGTTTTTT. The encoded protein is CSVVGSGELFF. The V gene is TRBV29-1, the J gene TRBJ2-2; D gene ambiguous. The CDR3 is 11 amino acids. The germline V gene encodes CDR1 SQVTM and CDR2 ANQGSEA. The ends were cut back, 4 bases at V and 6 bases at J, with 6 bases in the middle.

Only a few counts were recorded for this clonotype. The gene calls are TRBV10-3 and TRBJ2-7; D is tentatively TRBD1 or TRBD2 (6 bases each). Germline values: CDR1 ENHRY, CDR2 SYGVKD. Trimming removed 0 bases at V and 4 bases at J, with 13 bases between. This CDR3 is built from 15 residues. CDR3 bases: TGTGCCATCAGTGAGTCGCCGCAGGGGAGGTACGAGCAGTACTTC. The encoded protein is CAISESPQGRYEQYF.